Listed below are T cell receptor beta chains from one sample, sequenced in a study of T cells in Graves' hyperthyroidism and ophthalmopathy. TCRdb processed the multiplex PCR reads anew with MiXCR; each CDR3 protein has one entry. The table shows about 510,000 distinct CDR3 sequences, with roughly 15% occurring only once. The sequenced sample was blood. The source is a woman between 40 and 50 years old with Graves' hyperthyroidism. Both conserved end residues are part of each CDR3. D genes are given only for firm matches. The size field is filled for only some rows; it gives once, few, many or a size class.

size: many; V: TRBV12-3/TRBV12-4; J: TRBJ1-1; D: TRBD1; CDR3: CASSAGTGNTEAFF
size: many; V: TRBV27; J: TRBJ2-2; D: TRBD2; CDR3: CASSWGLAGAGAGELFF
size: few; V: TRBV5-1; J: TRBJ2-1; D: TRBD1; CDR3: CASSLTTGVYNEQFF
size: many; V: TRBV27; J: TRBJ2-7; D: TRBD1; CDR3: CASSFLDRVYEQYF
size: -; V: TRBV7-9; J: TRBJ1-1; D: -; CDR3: CASSLDTGFSTEAFF
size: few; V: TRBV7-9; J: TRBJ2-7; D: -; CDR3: CASSFSKGFRSYEQYF
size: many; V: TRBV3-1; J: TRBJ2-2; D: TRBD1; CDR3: CASSQVTGGTGELFF
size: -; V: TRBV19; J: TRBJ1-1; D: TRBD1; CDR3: CASSNQGVTEAFF
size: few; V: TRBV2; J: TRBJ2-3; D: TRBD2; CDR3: CATSGGTDTQYF
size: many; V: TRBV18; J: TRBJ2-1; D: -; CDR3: CASSPSTGNPLNEQFF
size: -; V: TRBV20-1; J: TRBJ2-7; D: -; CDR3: CSATSGERSSYEQYF
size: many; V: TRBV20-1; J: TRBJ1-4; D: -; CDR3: CSARDRIVPNEKLFF
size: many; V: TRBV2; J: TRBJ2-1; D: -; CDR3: CASSGTANEQFF
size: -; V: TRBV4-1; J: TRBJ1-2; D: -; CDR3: CASSQAEFMGRIPAGYTF
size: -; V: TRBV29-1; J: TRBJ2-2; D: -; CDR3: CSVEPDWSNTGELFF
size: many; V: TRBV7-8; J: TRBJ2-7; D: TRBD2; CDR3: CASSLRLAGDYEQYF
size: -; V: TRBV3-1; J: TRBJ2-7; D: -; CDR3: CASSHLTGKMSYEQYF
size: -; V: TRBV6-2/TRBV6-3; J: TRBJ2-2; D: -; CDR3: CASSYPTMTGELFF
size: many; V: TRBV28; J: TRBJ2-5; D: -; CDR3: CASSSQGRRVQETQYF
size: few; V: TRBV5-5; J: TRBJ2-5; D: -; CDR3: CASSLDPEMQETQYF
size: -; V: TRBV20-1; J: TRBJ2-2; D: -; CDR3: CSASPQVQVPGELFF
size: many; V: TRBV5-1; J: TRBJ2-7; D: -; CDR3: CASSLTGLGSYEQYF